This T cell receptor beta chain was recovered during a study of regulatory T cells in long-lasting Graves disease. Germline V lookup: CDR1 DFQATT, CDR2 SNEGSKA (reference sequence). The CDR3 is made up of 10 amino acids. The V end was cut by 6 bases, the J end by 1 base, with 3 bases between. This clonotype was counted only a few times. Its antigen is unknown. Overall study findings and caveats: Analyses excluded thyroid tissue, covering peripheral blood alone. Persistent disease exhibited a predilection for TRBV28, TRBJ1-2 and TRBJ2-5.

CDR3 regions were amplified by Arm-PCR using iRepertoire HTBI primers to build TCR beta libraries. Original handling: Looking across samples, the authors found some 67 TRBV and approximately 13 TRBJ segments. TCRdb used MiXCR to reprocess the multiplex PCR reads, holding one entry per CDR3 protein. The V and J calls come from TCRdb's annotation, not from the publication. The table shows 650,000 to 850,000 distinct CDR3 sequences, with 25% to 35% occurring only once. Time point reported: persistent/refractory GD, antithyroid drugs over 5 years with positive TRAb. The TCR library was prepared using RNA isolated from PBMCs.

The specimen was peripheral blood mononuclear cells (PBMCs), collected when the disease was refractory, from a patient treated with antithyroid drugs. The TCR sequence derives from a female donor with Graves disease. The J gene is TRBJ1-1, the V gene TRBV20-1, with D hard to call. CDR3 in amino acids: CSAGNTEAFF. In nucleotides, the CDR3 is TGCAGTGCAGGGAACACTGAAGCTTTCTTT.